This T cell receptor (beta chain) was recovered during a study of shared clonotypes between healthy human individuals. The CDR3 is 11 residues long. The V end was cut by 8 bases, the J end by 7 bases, with 12 bases between. Germline V gives CDR1 SNHLY, CDR2 FYNNEI. Original processing methods: For the immunoSEQ data, sequences were junction-only without quality scores, so filtering differed. This table comes from immunoSEQ multiplex PCR, and its TCRdb copy is limited to in-frame clones, with some not included. V, J and clone size are those of that table, while D and trimming were read from the DNA. The repertoire holds 2 million to 2.5 million clones, with 95% as singletons. Only Caucasian adults living in Nashville, Tennessee made up the donor group. Notes on this clone: The sample holds other DNA sequences that translate to the same CDR3.

Sample: naive CD4+ T cells sorted from blood. The subset: CD45RA+ positively selected. The rearrangement links TRBV2 to TRBJ2-7, with TRBD2 as a possible D gene (5 bases). This sequence originates from a man aged 18 to 29 in good health. CDR3 loop: CASLAGYEQYF. Written as DNA, the CDR3 is TGTGCCAGCCTGGCGGGCTATGAGCAGTACTTC.